A selection of T cell receptor beta chains follows, all from one sample in a study of blood T cell repertoires in COVID-19. Assay used: immunoSEQ multiplex PCR; TCRdb lists only in-frame clones, some missing. The sample carries fewer than 40,000 clones, roughly nine tenths recorded once. The source material was peripheral blood. These receptors all come from a man older than 75 with acute or convalescent COVID-19. CDR3s include the opening cysteine and the closing phenylalanine or tryptophan. D genes are given only for firm matches. Expanded clones are given a class, and other clones once, few, many or no size at all.

>TRBV5-1|TRBJ1-5|-|-|15
TGCGCCAGCAGCTTGGCGCCAGGTAGCAATCAGCCCCAGCATTTT
CASSLAPGSNQPQHF
>TRBV19|TRBJ2-1|-|TRBD2|17
TGTGCCAGTAGTCGTTATACGGCTAGCGGGCTCTCAAGTGAGCAGTTCTTC
CASSRYTASGLSSEQFF
>TRBV23-1|TRBJ2-7|once|TRBD2|17
TGCGCCAGCAGTCAATCGATCATAGCGGGTGAAGACTACGAGCAGTACTTC
CASSQSIIAGEDYEQYF
>TRBV5-1|TRBJ2-1|-|TRBD2|15
TGCGCCAGCAGCTGGGGGACTAGCGGGAGCTATGAGCAGTTCTTC
CASSWGTSGSYEQFF
>TRBV19|TRBJ2-5|-|-|13
TGTGCCAGTAGTACCACCTTAAGCGGGACCCAGTACTTC
CASSTTLSGTQYF
>TRBV28|TRBJ1-6|-|-|16
TGTGCCAGCAGTCCTGGGAGGGCGCGGTATAATTCACCCCTCCACTTT
CASSPGRARYNSPLHF
>TRBV5-1|TRBJ2-7|-|-|14
TGCGCCAGCAGCATGCCTCGGACGGGGTCGGAGCAGTACTTC
CASSMPRTGSEQYF
>TRBV5-1|TRBJ1-1|-|TRBD1|15
TGCGCCAGCAGCCCCAGGACAGGAATGGACACTGAAGCTTTCTTT
CASSPRTGMDTEAFF
>TRBV3-1/TRBV3-2|TRBJ2-7|once|-|13
TGTGCCAGCAGCCACCCAGGGTACTACGAGCAGTACTTC
CASSHPGYYEQYF
>TRBV6-6|TRBJ2-5|-|TRBD2|15
TGTGCCAGCAGTGCCGGACTAGGAGGCCAAGAGACCCAGTACTTC
CASSAGLGGQETQYF
>TRBV27|TRBJ2-5|-|-|14
TGTGCCAGCAGTTTAGCGGGGTACCAAGAGACCCAGTACTTC
CASSLAGYQETQYF
>TRBV5-4|TRBJ2-2|-|TRBD2|16
TGTGCCAGCAGCCTGGGGGGACTAGCGGGCACCGGGGAGCTGTTTTTT
CASSLGGLAGTGELFF
>TRBV7-8|TRBJ1-5|once|TRBD1|14
TGTGCCAGCAGCCCAGGGACAGGGAATCAGCCCCAGCATTTT
CASSPGTGNQPQHF
>TRBV3-1/TRBV3-2|TRBJ1-6|few|TRBD1|15
TGTGCCAGCAGCCAAGGAGGACAGGGTAATTCACCCCTCCACTTT
CASSQGGQGNSPLHF
>TRBV19|TRBJ1-2|-|-|14
TGTGCCAGTTCCCAGGGCAGGGCGGGGGATGGCTACACCTTC
CASSQGRAGDGYTF
>TRBV15|TRBJ2-1|-|TRBD2|13
TGTGCCACCAGGGCTAGCGGGAGGCAAGAGCAGTTCTTC
CATRASGRQEQFF
>TRBV15|TRBJ2-7|-|-|14
TGTGCCACCAGCAGAGATCCAGGGGCCTACGAGCAGTACTTC
CATSRDPGAYEQYF
>TRBV7-9|TRBJ1-2|-|TRBD1|14
TGTGCCAGCAGCTTTGGGACAGGGGGCGACGGCTACACCTTC
CASSFGTGGDGYTF
>TRBV27|TRBJ2-7|-|TRBD1|16
TGTGCCAGCAGTTTTTCAGGGTCAGGGGGCGCAGGCGAGCAGTACTTC
CASSFSGSGGAGEQYF
>TRBV25-1|TRBJ2-5|-|-|15
TGTGCCAGCAGTGAACCCTCCCCGGGGCAAGAGACCCAGTACTTC
CASSEPSPGQETQYF
>TRBV5-1|TRBJ2-7|-|-|13
TGCGCCAGCAGCTCGGACAGCCATTACGAGCAGTACTTC
CASSSDSHYEQYF
>TRBV5-1|TRBJ1-1|-|TRBD1|16
TGCGCCAGCAACATCCTCCCGCCACAGGGGGATACTGAAGCTTTCTTT
CASNILPPQGDTEAFF
>TRBV27|TRBJ2-2|-|-|13
TGTGCCAGCAGTTTATCGTTCGCCGGGGAGCTGTTTTTT
CASSLSFAGELFF
>TRBV30|TRBJ2-3|-|TRBD2|14
TGTGCCTGGAGTGGGACTAGCGAGGGAGATACGCAGTATTTT
CAWSGTSEGDTQYF
>TRBV7-2|TRBJ2-3|-|TRBD2|16
TGTGCCAGCAGCCTAATAGGCGGGAGGGCTGCAGATACGCAGTATTTT
CASSLIGGRAADTQYF
>TRBV20-1|TRBJ2-5|few|-|11
TGCAGTGCTAGAGTACAAGAGACCCAGTACTTC
CSARVQETQYF
>TRBV7-9|TRBJ2-3|-|-|12
TGTGCCAGCAGCTTAGACGCTAGCATGCAGTATTTT
CASSLDASMQYF
>TRBV19|TRBJ1-2|few|TRBD1|15
TGTGCCAGTGATTCCGGGACAGGAAAGAACTATGGCTACACCTTC
CASDSGTGKNYGYTF
>TRBV28|TRBJ1-2|-|TRBD1|13
TGTGCCAGCAGCACCGGGACAGCTTCTGGCTACACCTTC
CASSTGTASGYTF
>TRBV21-1|TRBJ2-1|-|-|18
TGTGCCACTCCCGACGGACTAGCGGGAGGCGACTCCTACAATGAGCAGTTCTTC
CATPDGLAGGDSYNEQFF
>TRBV28|TRBJ2-3|-|TRBD2|17
TGTGCCAGCACCCTAAGGTCGCTAGCGGGGAGCACAGATACGCAGTATTTT
CASTLRSLAGSTDTQYF
>TRBV7-7|TRBJ2-2|-|-|15
TGTGCCAGCAGCTTATCCAGGGATAACACCGGGGAGCTGTTTTTT
CASSLSRDNTGELFF
>TRBV4-1|TRBJ2-4|-|TRBD1|17
TGCGCCAGCAGCCAAGGCGGGACAGGGGGTAGCAAAAACATTCAGTACTTC
CASSQGGTGGSKNIQYF
>TRBV7-8|TRBJ2-7|-|TRBD2|14
TGTGCCAGCAGCACTAGCGGGAGTAACTACGAGCAGTACTTC
CASSTSGSNYEQYF
>TRBV6-6|TRBJ1-5|-|-|15
TGTGCCAGCAGTTACCCCAGCGCCGACAATCAGCCCCAGCATTTT
CASSYPSADNQPQHF
>TRBV5-1|TRBJ1-1|-|-|16
TGCGCCAGCAGCTTGGCGGGGAGCCGGGGGAACACTGAAGCTTTCTTT
CASSLAGSRGNTEAFF
>TRBV5-1|TRBJ2-7|-|TRBD2|17
TGCGCCAGCAGCCTGGTACCGGGACTAGCGGGAGTAGGAGAGCAGTACTTC
CASSLVPGLAGVGEQYF